This T cell receptor (beta chain) stems from a study of CD8+ T cells in alopecia areata. The study, taken as a whole, reports: Higher clonality than in normal scalp was seen in lesional scalp, especially alopecia totalis/universalis.

cDNA serving as the sequencing template came from extracted, reverse transcribed RNA. The protocol was immunoSEQ multiplex PCR, while the TCRdb copy is restricted to in-frame clones and leaves out a portion. The profile shows about 100,000 clones, about 60% of them singletons. This clone was found a few times. Its specificity is not known. V shed 0 bases and J shed 2 bases, with 4 bases lying between them. Germline loops: CDR1 KGHSY, CDR2 FQNENV. The CDR3 is 13 amino acids. Alopecia areata patients gave lesional scalp punch biopsies and peripheral blood samples. The source of this sequence is a human donor with alopecia areata. V gene TRBV16 combines with J gene TRBJ1-1; D ambiguous. Sequences were obtained from NKG2D-low CD8+ T cells sorted from blood. Written as DNA, the CDR3 is TGTGCCAGCAGCCAATCTACAAACACTGAAGCTTTCTTT. The encoded protein is CASSQSTNTEAFF.